Shown below are 2 T cell receptor beta chains from a single sample sequenced in a study of blood T cell repertoires in COVID-19. Assay: immunoSEQ multiplex PCR; the TCRdb copy retains only in-frame clones and omits some. The sample shows under 300,000 clones, roughly 82% of them seen only once. Material: peripheral blood. These receptors all come from a woman aged 80 or over with active or convalescent COVID-19.

This rearrangement joins TRBV11-2 to TRBJ1-1; D is undetermined. Deletions cut 0 bases from V and 7 bases from J, with 6 bases between. There are 12 residues in the CDR3. The germline V gene encodes CDR1 SGHAT and CDR2 FQNNGV. CDR3 DNA sequence: TGTGCCAGCAGCTTAGATTCGGGTGAAGCTTTCTTT. Translated, it gives CASSLDSGEAFF.

The CDR3 sequence: CASIEGGTEAFF. DNA of the CDR3: TGTGCCAGCATCGAGGGAGGGACTGAAGCTTTCTTT. The V and J genes are TRBV28 and TRBJ1-1; D not certain. CDR3 length equals 12 residues. Germline V gene data show CDR1 as MDHEN and CDR2 as SYDVKM. V gave up 7 bases and J gave up 5 bases, with 11 bases separating them.